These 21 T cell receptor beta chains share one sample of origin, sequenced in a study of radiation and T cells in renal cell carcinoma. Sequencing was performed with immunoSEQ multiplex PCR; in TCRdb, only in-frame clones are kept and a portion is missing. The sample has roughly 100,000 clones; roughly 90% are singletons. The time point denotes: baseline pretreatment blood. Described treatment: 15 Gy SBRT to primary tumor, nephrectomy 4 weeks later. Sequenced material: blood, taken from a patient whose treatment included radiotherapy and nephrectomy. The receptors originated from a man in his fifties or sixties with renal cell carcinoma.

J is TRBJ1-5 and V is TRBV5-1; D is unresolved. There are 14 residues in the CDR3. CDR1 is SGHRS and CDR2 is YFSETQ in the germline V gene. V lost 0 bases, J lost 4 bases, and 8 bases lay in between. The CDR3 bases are TGCGCCAGCAGCTTGGACGGGCCTAATCAGCCCCAGCATTTT. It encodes CASSLDGPNQPQHF. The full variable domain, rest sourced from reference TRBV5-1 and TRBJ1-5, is KAGVTQTPRYLIKTRGQQVTLSCSPISGHRSVSWYQQTPGQGLQFLFEYFSETQRNKGNFPGRFSGRQFSNSRSEMNVSTLELGDSALYLCASSLDGPNQPQHFGDGTRLSIL.

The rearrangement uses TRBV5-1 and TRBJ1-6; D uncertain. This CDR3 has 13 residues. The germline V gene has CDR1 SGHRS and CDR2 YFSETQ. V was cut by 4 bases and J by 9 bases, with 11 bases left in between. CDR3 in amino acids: CASSVDGISPLHF. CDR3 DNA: TGCGCCAGCAGCGTGGACGGAATTTCACCCCTCCACTTT.

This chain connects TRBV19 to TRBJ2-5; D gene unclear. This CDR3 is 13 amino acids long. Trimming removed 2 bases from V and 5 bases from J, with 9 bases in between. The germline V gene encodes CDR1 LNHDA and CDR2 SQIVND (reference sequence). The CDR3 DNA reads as TGTGCCAGTAGTATATCCGATGAGGAGACCCAGTACTTC. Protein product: CASSISDEETQYF. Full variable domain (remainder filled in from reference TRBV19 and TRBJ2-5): DGGITQSPKYLFRKEGQNVTLSCEQNLNHDAMYWYRQDPGQGLRLIYYSQIVNDFQKGDIAEGYSVSREKKESFPLTVTSAQKNPTAFYLCASSISDEETQYFGPGTRLLVL.

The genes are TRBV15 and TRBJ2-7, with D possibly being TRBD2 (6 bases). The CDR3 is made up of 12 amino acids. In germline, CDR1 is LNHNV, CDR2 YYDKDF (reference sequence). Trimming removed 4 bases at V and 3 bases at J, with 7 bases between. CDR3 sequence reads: CATSTEGYEQYF. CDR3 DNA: TGTGCCACCAGCACGGAGGGCTACGAGCAGTACTTC.

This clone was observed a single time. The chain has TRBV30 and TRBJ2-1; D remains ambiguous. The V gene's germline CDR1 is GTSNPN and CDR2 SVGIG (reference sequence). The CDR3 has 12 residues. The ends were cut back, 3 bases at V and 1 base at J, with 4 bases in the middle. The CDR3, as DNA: TGTGCCTGGAGGCTTTCCTACAATGAGCAGTTCTTC. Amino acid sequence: CAWRLSYNEQFF.

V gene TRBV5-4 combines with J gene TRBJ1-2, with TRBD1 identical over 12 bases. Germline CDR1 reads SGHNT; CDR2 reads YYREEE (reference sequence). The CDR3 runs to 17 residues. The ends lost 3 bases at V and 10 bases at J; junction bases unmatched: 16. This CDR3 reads CASSSRPWGQGARDYTF. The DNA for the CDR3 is TGTGCCAGCAGCTCACGACCGTGGGGACAGGGGGCGAGGGACTACACCTTC.

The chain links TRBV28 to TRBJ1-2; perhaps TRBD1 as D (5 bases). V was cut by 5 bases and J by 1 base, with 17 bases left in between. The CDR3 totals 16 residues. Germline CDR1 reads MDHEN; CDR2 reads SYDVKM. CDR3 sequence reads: CASSQAGVPDNYGYTF. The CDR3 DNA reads TGTGCCAGCAGTCAAGCGGGGGTCCCTGATAACTATGGCTACACCTTC.

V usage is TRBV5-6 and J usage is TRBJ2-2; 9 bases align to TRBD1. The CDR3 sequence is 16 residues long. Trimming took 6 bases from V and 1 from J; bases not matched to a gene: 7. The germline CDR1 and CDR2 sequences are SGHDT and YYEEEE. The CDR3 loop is CASNSADRGNTGELFF. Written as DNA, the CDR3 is TGTGCCAGCAACTCTGCGGACAGGGGGAACACCGGGGAGCTGTTTTTT.

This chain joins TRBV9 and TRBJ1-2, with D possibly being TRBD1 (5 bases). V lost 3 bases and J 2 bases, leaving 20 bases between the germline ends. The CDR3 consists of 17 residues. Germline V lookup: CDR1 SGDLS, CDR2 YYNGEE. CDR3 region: CASSAYLTVGANYGYTF. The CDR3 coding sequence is TGTGCCAGCAGCGCTTATTTGACAGTTGGGGCCAACTATGGCTACACCTTC.

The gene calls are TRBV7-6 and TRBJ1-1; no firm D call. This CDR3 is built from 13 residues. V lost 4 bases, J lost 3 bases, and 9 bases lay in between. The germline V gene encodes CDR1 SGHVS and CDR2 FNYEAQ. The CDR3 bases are TGTGCCAGCAGCTCACTAGTTTACACTGAAGCTTTCTTT. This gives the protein CASSSLVYTEAFF.

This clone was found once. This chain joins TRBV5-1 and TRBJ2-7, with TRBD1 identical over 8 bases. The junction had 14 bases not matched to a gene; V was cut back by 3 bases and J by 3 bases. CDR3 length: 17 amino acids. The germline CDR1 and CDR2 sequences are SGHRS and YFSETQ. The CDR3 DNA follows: TGCGCCAGCAGCTCCAACCCTTCCAGGGGGCGAATCTACGAGCAGTACTTC. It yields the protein CASSSNPSRGRIYEQYF.

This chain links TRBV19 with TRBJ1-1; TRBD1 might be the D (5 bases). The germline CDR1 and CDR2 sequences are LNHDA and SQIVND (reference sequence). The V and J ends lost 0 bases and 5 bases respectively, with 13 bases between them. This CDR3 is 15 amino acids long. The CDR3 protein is CASSIETRGETEAFF. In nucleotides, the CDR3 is TGTGCCAGTAGTATAGAAACCCGAGGGGAGACTGAAGCTTTCTTT.

CDR3 bases: TGCGCCAGCAGATCCTCGACAGACTCCTACGAGCAGTACTTC. Residues: CASRSSTDSYEQYF. V and J are TRBV10-2 and TRBJ2-5; tentative D call: TRBD1 (5 bases). The end of the DNA fits TRBJ2-7 better, so the J call may be wrong. Germline V gene data show CDR1 as WSHSY and CDR2 as SAAADI. The CDR3 is 14 amino acids.

CDR3: CASSYSGANNEQFF. DNA for the CDR3: TGTGCCAGCAGTTACTCGGGGGCAAACAATGAGCAGTTCTTC. This rearrangement joins TRBV6-6 to TRBJ2-1; D may be TRBD1 (6 bases). The CDR3 is 14 amino acids. Germline V gene lookup returns CDR1 MNHNY and CDR2 SVGAGI (reference sequence). V lost 0 bases, J lost 5 bases, and 8 bases lay in between.

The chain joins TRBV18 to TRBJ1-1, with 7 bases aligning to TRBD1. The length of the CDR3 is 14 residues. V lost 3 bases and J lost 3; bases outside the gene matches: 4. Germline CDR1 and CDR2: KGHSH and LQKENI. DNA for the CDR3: TGTGCCAGCTCACCGGACAGGACCTACACTGAAGCTTTCTTT. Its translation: CASSPDRTYTEAFF.

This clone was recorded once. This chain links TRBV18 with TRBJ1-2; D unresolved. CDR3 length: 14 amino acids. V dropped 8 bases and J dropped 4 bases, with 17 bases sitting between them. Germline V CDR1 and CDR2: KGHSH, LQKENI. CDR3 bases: TGTGCCAGCCAGGTTGGACCCGGGGTCTATGGCTACACCTTC. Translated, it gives CASQVGPGVYGYTF. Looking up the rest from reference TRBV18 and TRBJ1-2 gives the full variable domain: NAGVMQNPRHLVRRRGQEARLRCSPMKGHSHVYWYRQLPEEGLKFMVYLQKENIIDESGMPKERFSAEFPKEGPSILRIQQVVRGDSAAYFCASQVGPGVYGYTFGSGTRLTVV.

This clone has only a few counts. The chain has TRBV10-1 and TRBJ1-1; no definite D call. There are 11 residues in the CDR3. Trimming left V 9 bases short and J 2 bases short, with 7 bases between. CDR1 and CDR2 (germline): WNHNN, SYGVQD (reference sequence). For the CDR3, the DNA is TGCGCCAGACAGTACAACACTGAAGCTTTCTTT. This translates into CARQYNTEAFF.

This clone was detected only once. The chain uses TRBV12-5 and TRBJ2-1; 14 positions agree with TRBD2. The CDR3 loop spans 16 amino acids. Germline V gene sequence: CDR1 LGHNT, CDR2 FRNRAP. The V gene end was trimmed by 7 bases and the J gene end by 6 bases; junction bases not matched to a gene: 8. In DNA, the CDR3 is TGTGCTAGTGCTTTCTCGACTAGCGGGAGGGCCAATGAGCAGTTCTTC. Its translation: CASAFSTSGRANEQFF.

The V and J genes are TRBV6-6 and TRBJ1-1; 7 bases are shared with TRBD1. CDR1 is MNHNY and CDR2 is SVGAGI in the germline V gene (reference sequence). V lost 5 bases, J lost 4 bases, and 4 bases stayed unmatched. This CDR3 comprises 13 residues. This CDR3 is CASSDRVATEAFF. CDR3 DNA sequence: TGTGCCAGCAGTGACAGGGTTGCCACTGAAGCTTTCTTT.

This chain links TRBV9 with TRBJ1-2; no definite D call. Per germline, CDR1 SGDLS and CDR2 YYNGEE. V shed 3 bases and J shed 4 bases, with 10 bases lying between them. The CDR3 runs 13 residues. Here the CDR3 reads CASSDQVLYGYTF. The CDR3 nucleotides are TGTGCCAGCAGCGACCAAGTCCTCTATGGCTACACCTTC.

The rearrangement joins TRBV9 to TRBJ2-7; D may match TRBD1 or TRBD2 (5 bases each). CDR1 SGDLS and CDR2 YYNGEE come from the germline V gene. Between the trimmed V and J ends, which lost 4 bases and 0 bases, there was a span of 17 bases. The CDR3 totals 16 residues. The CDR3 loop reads CASSSPAGASSYEQYF. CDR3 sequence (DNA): TGTGCCAGCAGCTCACCGGCCGGGGCCTCCTCCTACGAGCAGTACTTC. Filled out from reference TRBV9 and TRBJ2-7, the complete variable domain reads DSGVTQTPKHLITATGQRVTLRCSPRSGDLSVYWYQQSLDQGLQFLIQYYNGEERAKGNILERFSAQQFPDLHSELNLSSLELGDSALYFCASSSPAGASSYEQYFGPGTRLTVT.